What follows is one TCR beta chain and its context. This sample stems from a study of blood T cell repertoires in COVID-19. Study as a whole: COVID-19 samples collected from the United States, Italy and Spain covered acute and convalescent phases. In each case, the material was cDNA or gDNA derived from T cells, B-cell-depleted T cells, or PBMCs.

How the authors handled the data: Amplifying reference gene primers gave estimates of nucleated cell counts. Repertoires were generated with immunoSEQ multiplex PCR, while TCRdb's copy carries only in-frame clones and drops some. The DNA gave D and trimming, while V, J and clone size come from that table. The sample contains about 91,000 clones, under 85% of which appear only once. Germline V gene data show CDR1 as MNHEY and CDR2 as SVGAGI. The CDR3 loop spans 15 amino acids. The junction had 8 bases not matched to a gene; V was cut back by 7 bases and J by 0 bases. Input material: peripheral blood. The V and J genes are TRBV6-5 and TRBJ2-7, with 8 bases aligning to TRBD2. The receptor was derived from a man between 65 and 85 years old with acute or convalescent COVID-19. CDR3 coding DNA: TGTGCCAGCATGAAGACTAGCGTTAACTCCTACGAGCAGTACTTC. Residues: CASMKTSVNSYEQYF.